These 23 T cell receptor beta chains share one sample of origin, sequenced in a study of glioma-infiltrating T cells after dendritic cell vaccination. Clones were sequenced by immunoSEQ multiplex PCR, and TCRdb holds only the in-frame ones, with some missing. The table has approximately 22,000 clones, 79% seen once; the top ten hold 36%. The source material was blood, sampled before dendritic cell vaccination. The origin of the receptors is a human donor with glioblastoma.

In DNA form, the CDR3 reads TGTGCCAGCGGAGGGACTAGCTCTTGGCCGTTCTTC. As protein: CASGGTSSWPFF. The V gene is TRBV2, the J gene TRBJ2-1, with TRBD2 matching over 9 bases. Per germline, CDR1 SNHLY and CDR2 FYNNEI. V lost 8 bases, J lost 15 bases, and 11 bases stayed unmatched. The CDR3 loop spans 12 amino acids.

J is TRBJ1-2 and V is TRBV5-4; perhaps TRBD1 as D (5 bases). From germline, CDR1 is SGHNT and CDR2 YYREEE (reference sequence). The V end was cut by 4 bases, the J end by 5 bases, with 15 bases between. The CDR3 consists of 14 residues. The CDR3 nucleotides are TGTGCCAGCAGCGGCCAGGGAGGTCGGTATGGCTACACCTTC. It is translated as CASSGQGGRYGYTF.

The gene calls are TRBV7-9 and TRBJ1-3; no reliable D call. The ends were cut back, 0 bases at V and 2 bases at J, with 11 bases in the middle. The length of the CDR3 is 16 residues. Germline values: CDR1 SEHNR, CDR2 FQNEAQ (reference sequence). CDR3 coding DNA: TGTGCCAGCAGCTTAGCCCGGGGTTTGCCTGGAAACACCATATATTTT. Protein product: CASSLARGLPGNTIYF.

This clone was detected only once. This chain connects TRBV28 to TRBJ1-2; 9 bases match TRBD1. The length of the CDR3 is 14 residues. Germline lookup yields CDR1 MDHEN and CDR2 SYDVKM. J lost 3 bases, V lost 6 bases, and 5 bases had no gene match. The CDR3 DNA reads as TGTGCCAGCAGCGACAGGGGGGTCGACTATGGCTACACCTTC. The encoded protein is CASSDRGVDYGYTF.

The V gene is TRBV5-6, the J gene TRBJ1-1; 10 nucleotides match TRBD1. The trim removed 4 bases at V and 4 bases at J, leaving 4 bases unmatched. The CDR3 extends over 14 amino acids. In germline, CDR1 is SGHDT, CDR2 YYEEEE. This CDR3 is CASSRTGGSTEAFF. CDR3 in DNA: TGTGCCAGCAGCCGGACAGGGGGAAGCACTGAAGCTTTCTTT. The whole variable domain, filled in from reference TRBV5-6 and TRBJ1-1, reads DAGVTQSPTHLIKTRGQQVTLRCSPKSGHDTVSWYQQALGQGPQFIFQYYEEEERQRGNFPDRFSGHQFPNYSSELNVNALLLGDSALYLCASSRTGGSTEAFFGQGTRLTVV.

This chain uses TRBV5-4 with TRBJ1-2; possible D gene TRBD1, 5 bases. The CDR3 sequence is 14 residues long. The V gene lost 1 base and the J gene lost 7 bases, with 14 bases spanning the gap. In germline, CDR1 is SGHNT, CDR2 YYREEE (reference sequence). The CDR3 sequence is CASSLWGGGFGYTF. The CDR3 coding sequence is TGTGCCAGCAGCTTGTGGGGGGGTGGGTTTGGCTACACCTTC.

This sequence joins TRBV5-4 and TRBJ2-3; 7 positions match TRBD1. The ends lost 0 bases at V and 0 bases at J; junction bases unmatched: 4. Germline loops: CDR1 SGHNT, CDR2 YYREEE (reference sequence). The CDR3 extends over 16 amino acids. For the CDR3, the DNA is TGTGCCAGCAGCTTGGTGCCAGGGGGAAGCACAGATACGCAGTATTTT. Protein product: CASSLVPGGSTDTQYF.

Notes on this clone: Mismatch with germline at one junction end may stem from a read error. The rearrangement links TRBV5-4 to TRBJ2-3; 10 bases are a match to TRBD2. This CDR3 has 16 amino acids. From germline, CDR1 is SGHNT and CDR2 YYREEE (reference sequence). This chain's CDR3 is CASSQASGGRADTQYF. The DNA for the CDR3 is TGCGCCAGCAGCCAAGCTAGCGGGGGAAGGGCAGATACGCAGTATTTT.

The gene calls are TRBV19 and TRBJ2-2, with 11 positions matching TRBD1. V shed 1 base and J 4 bases; nucleotides not matched to a gene: 2. The CDR3 covers 16 residues. Per the germline V gene, CDR1 is LNHDA and CDR2 is SQIVND (reference sequence). Written as DNA, the CDR3 is TGTGCCAGTAGTATAGTGGGGACAGGGGGCACCGGGGAGCTGTTTTTT. Translating gives CASSIVGTGGTGELFF.

The chain couples TRBV7-8 to TRBJ1-5, with D hard to call. V was cut by 2 bases and J by 0 bases, with 11 bases left in between. The length of the CDR3 is 16 residues. Germline assignment: CDR1 SGHVS and CDR2 FQNEAQ. The CDR3 region is CASSLLASHSNQPQHF. DNA of the CDR3: TGTGCCAGCAGCTTATTAGCCAGTCATAGCAATCAGCCCCAGCATTTT.

Remarks on this clone: A read error may produce the germline difference seen at one junction end. Other DNA sequences in this specimen translate into the identical CDR3. The rearrangement uses TRBV30 and TRBJ2-5, with 15 bases matching TRBD2. Germline V gene sequence: CDR1 GTSNPN, CDR2 SVGIG (reference sequence). The CDR3 runs to 16 residues. The CDR3 region is CAWSVGTSGRSETQYF. CDR3 nucleotides: TGTGCCTGGAGCGTCGGGACTAGCGGGAGGAGCGAGACTCAGTACTTC.

This clone was observed a handful of times. The CDR3 here is CASSLELDSYGYTF. As DNA, the CDR3 is TGTGCCAGCAGCCTGGAACTGGACAGCTATGGCTACACCTTC. The genes are TRBV7-2 and TRBJ1-2, with D perhaps matching TRBD1 (6 bases). The V end was cut by 5 bases, the J end by 4 bases, with 14 bases between. This CDR3 has 14 amino acids. CDR1 is SGHTA, CDR2 FQGNSA, per germline.

The J gene is TRBJ2-3, the V gene TRBV5-6; 7 nucleotides line up with TRBD2. Germline loops: CDR1 SGHDT, CDR2 YYEEEE. With 4 bases clipped from V and 3 bases from J, the junction kept 14 bases outside the gene matches. CDR3 length equals 17 residues. The CDR3 protein is CASSHGWGGDGTDTQYF. In DNA, the CDR3 is TGTGCCAGCAGCCACGGATGGGGGGGAGACGGGACAGATACGCAGTATTTT.

V is TRBV7-8 and J is TRBJ1-2; tentative D call: TRBD1 (6 bases). The germline CDR1 and CDR2 sequences are SGHVS and FQNEAQ. The CDR3 has 15 amino acids. The V end was cut by 0 bases, the J end by 8 bases, with 16 bases between. Here the CDR3 reads CASSLAQGARGGYTF. For the CDR3, the DNA is TGTGCCAGCAGCTTAGCACAGGGAGCCAGGGGAGGCTACACCTTC. The full variable domain, with the rest looked up from reference TRBV7-8 and TRBJ1-2, is GAGVSQSPRYKVAKRGQDVALRCDPISGHVSLFWYQQALGQGPEFLTYFQNEAQLDKSGLPSDRFFAERPEGSVSTLKIQRTQQEDSAVYLCASSLAQGARGGYTFGSGTRLTVV.

This clone appeared a few times. The rearrangement uses TRBV6-1 and TRBJ1-1; no reliable D call. Germline assignment: CDR1 MNHNS and CDR2 SASEGT. The CDR3 sequence is 13 residues long. Trimming stripped 7 bases from V and 4 bases from J, with 13 bases between. The CDR3 DNA follows: TGTGCCAGCAAGAGGGATTCGGTCACTGAAGCTTTCTTT. This sequence encodes CASKRDSVTEAFF.

The V and J genes are TRBV5-1 and TRBJ2-5, with D perhaps matching TRBD2 (6 bases). Trimming cost V 0 bases and J 5 bases, with 17 bases left between them. The CDR3 contains 16 residues. The germline V gene has CDR1 SGHRS and CDR2 YFSETQ. CDR3 sequence: CASSLVVGGGLETQYF. The CDR3 DNA is TGCGCCAGCAGCTTGGTCGTGGGGGGAGGATTGGAGACCCAGTACTTC.

The V and J genes are TRBV5-1 and TRBJ1-4; no reliable D call. There are 14 residues in the CDR3. Per germline, CDR1 SGHRS and CDR2 YFSETQ. V gave up 0 bases and J gave up 4 bases, with 7 bases separating them. The CDR3 is CASSLGRGNEKLFF. DNA of the CDR3: TGCGCCAGCAGCTTGGGGCGGGGTAATGAAAAACTGTTTTTT.

The chain uses TRBV5-1 and TRBJ2-7, with 7 bases matching TRBD1. Germline V CDR1 and CDR2: SGHRS, YFSETQ. After removal of 4 bases from V and 2 bases from J, the junction contained 6 bases not matched to a gene. The CDR3 loop spans 14 amino acids. The CDR3 region is CASSRDGTAYEQYF. The CDR3 DNA reads TGCGCCAGCAGCCGCGATGGGACAGCCTACGAGCAGTACTTC.

V gene TRBV5-6 combines with J gene TRBJ2-3, with 11 bases aligning to TRBD2. J lost 2 bases, V lost 0 bases, and 8 bases had no gene match. CDR1 SGHDT and CDR2 YYEEEE come from the germline V gene. The CDR3 contains 18 residues. The CDR3 loop is CASSLALGLADPTDTQYF. CDR3 bases: TGTGCCAGCAGCTTGGCCCTGGGACTAGCGGACCCCACAGATACGCAGTATTTT. Filled out from reference TRBV5-6 and TRBJ2-3, the complete variable domain reads DAGVTQSPTHLIKTRGQQVTLRCSPKSGHDTVSWYQQALGQGPQFIFQYYEEEERQRGNFPDRFSGHQFPNYSSELNVNALLLGDSALYLCASSLALGLADPTDTQYFGPGTRLTVL.

V and J are TRBV7-9 and TRBJ2-7; TRBD2 agrees at 7 bases. V trimming: 1 base; J trimming: 5 bases; junction bases outside the gene matches: 5. The germline V gene encodes CDR1 SEHNR and CDR2 FQNEAQ (reference sequence). This CDR3 region has 14 residues. The CDR3 DNA sequence: TGTGCCAGCAGCTTAGGTCTAGCGGTCCACGAGCAGTACTTC. It translates to CASSLGLAVHEQYF.

The chain carries TRBV9 and TRBJ1-2; a weak D match, TRBD1 (5 bases). Trimming left V 3 bases short and J 7 bases short, with 16 bases between. The germline gives CDR1 SGDLS, CDR2 YYNGEE. This CDR3 has 14 amino acids. The CDR3 here is CASSADGGWGGYTF. DNA of the CDR3: TGTGCCAGCAGCGCCGATGGGGGGTGGGGTGGCTACACCTTC.

V is TRBV2 and J is TRBJ2-7; a possible D gene is TRBD1 (5 bases). V was trimmed by 4 bases and J by 3 bases, leaving 13 bases between them. Germline CDR1 reads SNHLY; CDR2 reads FYNNEI. This CDR3 has 14 residues. In DNA form, the CDR3 reads TGTGCCAGCAGTGTATGGCTTAGGGGCTACGAGCAGTACTTC. Its translation: CASSVWLRGYEQYF.

CDR3 protein: CASSVGGNYGYTF. The CDR3 nucleotides are TGTGCCAGCAGTGTAGGAGGCAACTATGGCTACACCTTC. The V gene is TRBV25-1, the J gene TRBJ1-2; D is undetermined. The CDR3 has 13 amino acids. Germline-derived CDR1 and CDR2 are MGHDK and SYGVNS. V lost 4 bases and J lost 2, with 8 bases in between.